A single TCR beta chain is shown here with its context. Its antigen is unknown. Germline trimming cut 2 bases from V and 0 bases from J; bases unmatched to any gene: 8. The V gene's germline CDR1 is GTSNPN and CDR2 SVGIG (reference sequence). There are 16 residues in the CDR3. The sample belongs to a study of cytomegalovirus exposure and HLA in healthy donors. Study-wide results and caveats: An analysis done earlier found most TCR beta V segments productive about 87% or about 30% of the time. Among the CMV-associated chains, three were confirmed in vitro as specific for CMV antigens. A cluster of highly shared sequence variants was likely a sequencing artifact.

Vbeta (60) and Jbeta (13) primers were used in the PCR. Data came from immunoSEQ multiplex PCR; TCRdb stores just in-frame clones and leaves some out. The sample totals about 88,000 clones. Healthy individuals who donated bone marrow served as the donors. Input material: PBMCs. The V and J genes are TRBV30 and TRBJ2-3; TRBD1 matches 7 bases. The receptor's source is a girl under 18 in good health and CMV-seropositive. The CDR3 coding sequence is TGTGCCTGGAGTCCCGCCCAGGGGGTGAGCACAGATACGCAGTATTTT. Its protein product is CAWSPAQGVSTDTQYF.